The 8 T cell receptor beta chains presented below share a single source sample, sequenced in a study of early T cells in non-severe SARS-CoV-2 infection. From the 5' RACE reads, TCRdb called clonotypes with MiXCR, one entry per CDR3 protein. The data show some 87,000 distinct CDR3 sequences, around 13% seen once. Sequences were obtained from whole blood. The receptors come from an adult who was a healthcare worker with PCR-confirmed SARS-CoV-2 infection or an uninfected control (not recorded which).

This clonotype was seen ten or more times. The chain recombines TRBV7-2 with TRBJ1-1; 7 bases align to TRBD1. Germline V gene lookup returns CDR1 SGHTA and CDR2 FQGNSA. The length of the CDR3 is 15 residues. The J segment lost 0 bases and the V segment lost 5 bases, leaving 6 bases of the junction unmatched. CDR3 sequence (DNA): TGTGCCAGCAGCCGCACAGGGGCAATGAACACTGAAGCTTTCTTT. This codes for CASSRTGAMNTEAFF. The full variable domain, completed using reference TRBV7-2 and TRBJ1-1, is GAGVSQSPSNKVTEKGKDVELRCDPISGHTALYWYRQSLGQGLEFLIYFQGNSAPDKSGLPSDRFSAERTGGSVSTLTIQRTQQEDSAVYLCASSRTGAMNTEAFFGQGTRLTVV.

This clonotype was counted many times. CDR3 DNA: TGCAGTGCTAGAAGTCTAGCGGTGAACACCGGGGAGCTGTTTTTT. Residues: CSARSLAVNTGELFF. This sequence joins TRBV20-1 and TRBJ2-2; TRBD2 matches 7 bases. The CDR3 is made up of 15 amino acids. The V gene's germline CDR1 is DFQATT and CDR2 SNEGSKA (reference sequence). V lost 2 bases, J lost 1 base, and 4 bases stayed unmatched.

This clonotype was picked up many times. J is TRBJ1-5 and V is TRBV12-3 or TRBV12-4; D unclear. The CDR3 is 15 residues long. Trimming pared 6 bases from V and 0 bases from J, leaving 12 bases between. The CDR3 nucleotides are TGTGCCAGCAGCAAGACGTCAGATAGCAATCAGCCCCAGCATTTT. This gives the protein CASSKTSDSNQPQHF.

A few counts support this clonotype. The chain is built from TRBV6-5 and TRBJ2-7, with D possibly matching TRBD1 (6 bases). This CDR3 is built from 15 residues. Germline CDR1 and CDR2: MNHEY and SVGAGI. With 6 bases removed from V and 2 bases from J, the gap between germline ends came to 17 bases. CDR3 sequence: CASSLGTSRTYEQYF. The CDR3 DNA sequence: TGTGCCAGCAGCCTCGGGACAAGTCGGACCTACGAGCAGTACTTC.

This clonotype was seen repeatedly, ten times or more. This chain links TRBV27 with TRBJ1-5; D call uncertain. The V end lost 4 bases, the J end lost 0 bases, and 10 bases lay between the germline ends. CDR3 length equals 15 residues. Germline CDR1 and CDR2: MNHEY and SMNVEV (reference sequence). DNA for the CDR3: TGTGCCAGCAGTTATAGACGGGATAGCAATCAGCCCCAGCATTTT. Its translation: CASSYRRDSNQPQHF.

The chain employs TRBV28 and TRBJ2-2; D ambiguous. The germline V and J ends were trimmed by 1 base and 0 bases, with 3 bases remaining between them. The CDR3 is 14 residues long. Looked up from germline, CDR1 is MDHEN and CDR2 is SYDVKM. CDR3 nucleotide sequence: TGTGCCAGCAGTTTATACTCGAACACCGGGGAGCTGTTTTTT. Translated: CASSLYSNTGELFF.

This clonotype was observed many times. The CDR3 DNA reads TGCGCCAGCAGCCAGCGGACAGGGCGACAGCCCCAGCATTTT. This sequence encodes CASSQRTGRQPQHF. The V call is TRBV4-3, the J call TRBJ1-5; 8 nucleotides align to TRBD1. This CDR3 is 14 amino acids long. Germline V gene lookup returns CDR1 LGHNA and CDR2 YSLEER. V was pared by 3 bases and J by 7 bases, with 5 bases of the junction left unmatched.

This clonotype has a count of ten or more. The rearrangement links TRBV2 to TRBJ2-7; the D is unclear. V lost 6 bases and J lost 3, with 6 bases in between. The CDR3 is 11 amino acids. Germline V gene lookup returns CDR1 SNHLY and CDR2 FYNNEI. Written as DNA, the CDR3 is TGTGCCAGCAGGATCAGCTACGAGCAGTACTTC. Protein sequence: CASRISYEQYF.